This T cell receptor beta chain was recovered during a study of cytomegalovirus exposure and HLA in healthy donors. Study results and caveats: The study labeled 150 to 200 TCR beta chains cytomegalovirus-associated. HLA alleles were associated with some 16,000 TCR beta sequences in a later analysis at 0.05 false discovery rate.

In the PCR, 60 Vbeta and 13 Jbeta primers were used. TCRdb's copy holds only in-frame clones and misses some; the assay was immunoSEQ multiplex PCR. The sample gives around 170,000 clones, approximately 84% of which show up once; 6.5% to 9% is in the top ten. The CDR3 consists of 11 residues. Trimming left V 7 bases short and J 0 bases short, with 7 bases between. Germline values: CDR1 DFQATT, CDR2 SNEGSKA (reference sequence). A remark on this clone: Its cognate antigen is unknown.

Sequencing was carried out using PBMCs. The TCR was taken from a woman aged 40 to 50 in good health and CMV-seropositive. The J gene is TRBJ2-7, the V gene TRBV20-1, with D hard to call. CDR3 coding DNA: TGCAGTGGTGACTTCTCCTACGAGCAGTACTTC. It specifies CSGDFSYEQYF.